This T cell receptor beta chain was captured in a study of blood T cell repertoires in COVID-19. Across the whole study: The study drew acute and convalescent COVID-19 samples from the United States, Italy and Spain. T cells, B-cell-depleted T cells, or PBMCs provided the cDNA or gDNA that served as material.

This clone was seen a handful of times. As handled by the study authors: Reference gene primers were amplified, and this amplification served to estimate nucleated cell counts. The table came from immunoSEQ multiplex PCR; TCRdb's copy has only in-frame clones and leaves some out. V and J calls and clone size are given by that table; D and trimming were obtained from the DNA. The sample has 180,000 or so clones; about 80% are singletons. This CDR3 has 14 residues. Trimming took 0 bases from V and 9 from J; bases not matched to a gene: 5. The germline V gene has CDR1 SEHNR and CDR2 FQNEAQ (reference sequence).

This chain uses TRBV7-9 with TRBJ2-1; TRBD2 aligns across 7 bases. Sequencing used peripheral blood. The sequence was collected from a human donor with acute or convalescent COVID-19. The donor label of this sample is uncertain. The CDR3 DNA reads TGTGCCAGCAGCTTAGCGGGAGGGCCCCCTGAGCAGTTCTTC. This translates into CASSLAGGPPEQFF.